Following are 30 T cell receptor beta chains from one sample sequenced in a study of cytomegalovirus exposure and HLA in healthy donors. Use of 60 Vbeta and 13 Jbeta primers characterized the PCR. Produced via immunoSEQ multiplex PCR; TCRdb's table is partial and in-frame only. The sample has approximately 100,000 clones, around three quarters seen once. Specimen: PBMCs. Receptors originate from a middle-aged man in good health and CMV-seronegative.

This clone turned up a few times. V is TRBV6-5 and J is TRBJ1-2; perhaps TRBD1 as D (6 bases). V gave up 4 bases and J gave up 8 bases, with 14 bases separating them. The germline V gene has CDR1 MNHEY and CDR2 SVGAGI. There are 13 residues in the CDR3. The CDR3 bases are TGTGCCAGCAGTTCAGGACAGTTTGGAGGCTACACCTTC. Translating gives CASSSGQFGGYTF.

V gene TRBV2 combines with J gene TRBJ2-3, with TRBD2 matching over 8 bases. J gave up 5 bases and V 6 bases, and 10 bases lay outside the gene matches. From germline, CDR1 is SNHLY and CDR2 FYNNEI. The CDR3 covers 15 residues. The CDR3 nucleotides are TGTGCCAGCAGGAACGGGGGGGCTGTTTTAGATACGCAGTATTTT. Protein product: CASRNGGAVLDTQYF.

This rearrangement joins TRBV11-2 to TRBJ2-3, with D unresolved. From germline, CDR1 is SGHAT and CDR2 FQNNGV. V was trimmed by 5 bases and J by 3 bases, leaving 9 bases between them. The CDR3 contains 13 residues. The DNA for the CDR3 is TGTGCCAGCAGCCTCAGGCTAACAGATACGCAGTATTTT. Its protein product is CASSLRLTDTQYF.

This clone was observed a handful of times. The gene calls are TRBV27 and TRBJ2-2, with TRBD1 identical over 7 bases. This CDR3 has 17 residues. Trimming at V came to 5 bases and at J to 0 bases, leaving 9 bases not matched to a gene. Germline V gene data show CDR1 as MNHEY and CDR2 as SMNVEV (reference sequence). The CDR3 DNA reads as TGTGCCAGCAGTACCCGACAGGGAAGCGCGAACACCGGGGAGCTGTTTTTT. Its protein product is CASSTRQGSANTGELFF.

This sequence joins TRBV28 and TRBJ1-3; D possibly corresponds to TRBD1 (5 bases). The length of the CDR3 is 16 residues. The ends were cut back, 5 bases at V and 0 bases at J, with 14 bases in the middle. Germline CDR1 reads MDHEN; CDR2 reads SYDVKM. The CDR3, as DNA: TGTGCCAGCAGTCCCAAGGGGAGGTCCTCTGGAAACACCATATATTTT. The encoded protein is CASSPKGRSSGNTIYF.

The rearrangement uses TRBV4-3 and TRBJ1-1; 11 nucleotides line up with TRBD1. Trimming removed 4 bases from V and 4 bases from J; junction bases left unmatched: 2. Germline V CDR1 and CDR2: LGHNA, YSLEER. The CDR3 totals 14 residues. CDR3 coding DNA: TGCGCCAGCAGCCTCGGGACAGGGGGCACTGAAGCTTTCTTT. It codes for CASSLGTGGTEAFF.

The V gene is TRBV5-1, the J gene TRBJ2-3; 8 nucleotides align to TRBD2. CDR1 is SGHRS and CDR2 is YFSETQ in the germline V gene. The CDR3 runs to 16 residues. J lost 2 bases, V lost 4 bases, and 9 bases had no gene match. The CDR3 reads CASSLSGGGPTDTQYF. CDR3 DNA sequence: TGCGCCAGCAGCCTGAGCGGGGGCGGCCCCACAGATACGCAGTATTTT.

The V gene is TRBV7-2, the J gene TRBJ2-5; perhaps TRBD1 as D (5 bases). Germline V lookup: CDR1 SGHTA, CDR2 FQGNSA. The CDR3 extends over 15 amino acids. With 5 bases removed from V and 0 bases from J, the gap between germline ends came to 13 bases. The CDR3 nucleotides are TGTGCCAGCAGCCTAGACGCCAGGGACCAAGAGACCCAGTACTTC. Translation gives CASSLDARDQETQYF.

The V call is TRBV5-1, the J call TRBJ1-6, with D possibly TRBD1 on 5 matching bases. Germline lookup yields CDR1 SGHRS and CDR2 YFSETQ. V dropped 3 bases and J dropped 10 bases, with 14 bases sitting between them. The CDR3 totals 14 residues. In DNA form, the CDR3 reads TGCGCCAGCAGCTCCGGGGGGTCGGGGTCACCCCTCCACTTT. Protein product: CASSSGGSGSPLHF. The full variable domain, in which reference TRBV5-1 and TRBJ1-6 provide the parts outside the CDR3, is KAGVTQTPRYLIKTRGQQVTLSCSPISGHRSVSWYQQTPGQGLQFLFEYFSETQRNKGNFPGRFSGRQFSNSRSEMNVSTLELGDSALYLCASSSGGSGSPLHFGNGTRLTVT.

This chain uses TRBV10-1 with TRBJ2-3; the D gene is possibly TRBD2 (6 bases). CDR1 and CDR2 (germline): WNHNN, SYGVQD (reference sequence). The CDR3 has 14 amino acids. V was trimmed by 6 bases and J by 1 base, leaving 11 bases between them. The DNA of the CDR3 is TGCGCCAGCAGCCGGGGACTGGGCACAGATACGCAGTATTTT. Amino acid sequence: CASSRGLGTDTQYF.

In nucleotides, the CDR3 is TGCGCCAGCAGTGAGACAGGGGGCAAAATGCGTGGCTACACCTTC. It specifies CASSETGGKMRGYTF. The rearrangement joins TRBV10-1 to TRBJ1-2; the match to TRBD1 covers 9 bases. From germline, CDR1 is WNHNN and CDR2 SYGVQD (reference sequence). The junction had 8 bases not matched to a gene; V was cut back by 2 bases and J by 7 bases. The CDR3 sequence is 15 residues long.

The V gene is TRBV27, the J gene TRBJ1-6; no definite D call. V dropped 3 bases and J dropped 5 bases, with 2 bases sitting between them. This CDR3 region has 12 residues. Germline lookup yields CDR1 MNHEY and CDR2 SMNVEV (reference sequence). CDR3 in DNA: TGTGCCAGCAGTTTTAATAATTCACCCCTCCACTTT. Amino acid sequence: CASSFNNSPLHF.

The table lists this clone with a few counts. This chain uses TRBV6-6 with TRBJ2-5, with 7 bases identical to TRBD2. CDR1 MNHNY and CDR2 SVGAGI come from the germline V gene (reference sequence). This CDR3 comprises 16 residues. V lost 6 bases and J lost 4; bases outside the gene matches: 14. CDR3 protein: CASSHEGLGGGETQYF. CDR3 in DNA: TGTGCCAGCAGCCACGAGGGTTTGGGGGGGGGAGAGACCCAGTACTTC.

The gene calls are TRBV18 and TRBJ1-4; tentatively, D is TRBD1 (6 bases). The V gene's germline CDR1 is KGHSH and CDR2 LQKENI. This CDR3 spans 14 amino acids. Trimming left V 3 bases short and J 8 bases short, with 13 bases between. CDR3 in amino acids: CASSPPGQLEKLFF. The CDR3 DNA reads as TGTGCCAGCTCACCCCCCGGACAGCTAGAAAAACTGTTTTTT.

The V and J genes are TRBV7-9 and TRBJ2-5, with 9 bases fitting TRBD1. From germline, CDR1 is SEHNR and CDR2 FQNEAQ (reference sequence). With 5 bases clipped from V and 9 bases from J, the junction kept 13 bases outside the gene matches. The CDR3 sequence is 15 residues long. For the CDR3, the DNA is TGTGCCAGCAGCGGGGTAGGACAGGGGCCTTTGGCCCAGTACTTC. It specifies CASSGVGQGPLAQYF. The variable domain in full, completed from reference TRBV7-9 and TRBJ2-5, reads DTGVSQNPRHKITKRGQNVTFRCDPISEHNRLYWYRQTLGQGPEFLTYFQNEAQLEKSRLLSDRFSAERPKGSFSTLEIQRTEQGDSAMYLCASSGVGQGPLAQYFGPGTRLLVL.

The rearrangement joins TRBV5-4 to TRBJ1-2; 8 bases fit TRBD1. V lost 3 bases, J lost 8 bases, and 9 bases stayed unmatched. Germline V gene data show CDR1 as SGHNT and CDR2 as YYREEE (reference sequence). The CDR3 is 14 amino acids. This CDR3 reads CASSWRVQGGGYTF. The CDR3 DNA reads as TGTGCCAGCAGCTGGAGGGTACAGGGGGGAGGCTACACCTTC.

The V gene is TRBV6-1, the J gene TRBJ1-2; tentative D call: TRBD1 (5 bases). CDR1 and CDR2 from the germline V gene are MNHNS and SASEGT. CDR3 length: 16 amino acids. Trimming shortened V by 4 bases and J by 4 bases, and 19 bases separated the two germline ends. The CDR3 sequence: CASSAGLAGFGYGYTF. The DNA of the CDR3 is TGTGCCAGCAGTGCCGGGTTGGCAGGGTTTGGCTATGGCTACACCTTC.

The gene calls are TRBV10-3 and TRBJ1-1; 7 nucleotides agree with TRBD1. The CDR3 sequence is 15 residues long. Trimming took 4 bases from V and 1 from J; bases not matched to a gene: 6. CDR1 and CDR2 (germline): ENHRY, SYGVKD. This CDR3 reads CAISGGQDKNTEAFF. CDR3 in DNA: TGTGCCATCAGTGGTGGACAGGACAAGAACACTGAAGCTTTCTTT.

V is TRBV18 and J is TRBJ2-7; the D gene is possibly TRBD2 (6 bases). This CDR3 is 14 amino acids long. V was shortened by 2 bases and J by 0 bases, with 8 bases between the two germline ends. Germline CDR1 reads KGHSH; CDR2 reads LQKENI. CDR3 in amino acids: CASSPGDSSYEQYF. DNA of the CDR3: TGTGCCAGCTCACCAGGGGACTCCTCCTACGAGCAGTACTTC.

The gene calls are TRBV6-5 and TRBJ1-2, with no clear D. Germline lookup yields CDR1 MNHEY and CDR2 SVGAGI. V lost 8 bases, J lost 8 bases, and 15 bases lay in between. This CDR3 spans 12 amino acids. In DNA, the CDR3 is TGTGCCAGCCTTGGGGATAGGAGGGGCTACACCTTC. It is translated as CASLGDRRGYTF.

The chain carries TRBV10-1 and TRBJ2-7, with D possibly matching TRBD1 (5 bases). The CDR3 has 14 residues. The germline CDR1 and CDR2 sequences are WNHNN and SYGVQD (reference sequence). Trimming took 4 bases from V and 3 from J, leaving 13 bases between them. CDR3 bases: TGCGCCAGCAGTGCCCTCAGGCAGGGCTACGAGCAGTACTTC. Protein: CASSALRQGYEQYF.

This rearrangement joins TRBV30 to TRBJ2-7, with 10 bases fitting TRBD1. Germline loops: CDR1 GTSNPN, CDR2 SVGIG (reference sequence). The CDR3 covers 15 residues. The J segment lost 1 base and the V segment lost 5 bases, leaving 8 bases of the junction unmatched. CDR3 loop: CAWDAGTGASYEQYF. The CDR3, as DNA: TGTGCCTGGGATGCCGGGACAGGGGCTTCCTACGAGCAGTACTTC.

This clone was picked up a small number of times. V usage is TRBV7-2 and J usage is TRBJ1-3; TRBD1 aligns across 11 bases. The trim removed 1 base at V and 4 bases at J, leaving 3 bases unmatched. Germline CDR1 reads SGHTA; CDR2 reads FQGNSA. CDR3 length equals 16 residues. The DNA for the CDR3 is TGTGCCAGCAGCTTAGGAGGGACAGGGGGAGGAAACACCATATATTTT. Its translation: CASSLGGTGGGNTIYF. Full variable domain (missing parts from reference TRBV7-2 and TRBJ1-3): GAGVSQSPSNKVTEKGKDVELRCDPISGHTALYWYRQSLGQGLEFLIYFQGNSAPDKSGLPSDRFSAERTGGSVSTLTIQRTQQEDSAVYLCASSLGGTGGGNTIYFGEGSWLTVV.

This clone came up once. J is TRBJ1-2 and V is TRBV2; the D is unclear. Germline V lookup: CDR1 SNHLY, CDR2 FYNNEI. V was shortened by 7 bases and J by 4 bases, with 13 bases between the two germline ends. The CDR3 spans 13 residues. Here the CDR3 reads CASKGGSGYGYTF. CDR3 nucleotides: TGTGCCAGCAAAGGAGGGTCTGGCTATGGCTACACCTTC.

The V call is TRBV5-4, the J call TRBJ2-1, with TRBD2 matching 7 bases. The V gene end was trimmed by 4 bases and the J gene end by 3 bases; junction bases not matched to a gene: 10. The V gene's germline CDR1 is SGHNT and CDR2 YYREEE (reference sequence). This CDR3 comprises 16 residues. CDR3 loop: CASSPKGGANYNEQFF. CDR3 nucleotides: TGTGCCAGCAGCCCCAAGGGAGGGGCTAACTACAATGAGCAGTTCTTC.

The rearrangement uses TRBV19 and TRBJ1-1; TRBD1 is a possible D gene (6 bases). CDR3 length: 16 amino acids. CDR1 is LNHDA and CDR2 is SQIVND in the germline V gene (reference sequence). Trimming took off 3 bases at V and 1 base at J, with 15 bases between the two ends. This chain's CDR3 is CASSMGLDRTNTEAFF. The CDR3, as DNA: TGTGCCAGTAGTATGGGACTAGACAGGACGAACACTGAAGCTTTCTTT.

A few counts support this clone. This chain connects TRBV14 to TRBJ2-1; a possible D gene is TRBD1 (6 bases). The CDR3 extends over 17 amino acids. Germline V gene data show CDR1 as SGHDN and CDR2 as FVKESK. Between the trimmed V and J ends, which lost 3 bases and 8 bases, there was a span of 23 bases. DNA for the CDR3: TGTGCCAGCAGCCATTCGATGGGGCTAGCCAGGGGATATGAGCAGTTCTTC. It translates to CASSHSMGLARGYEQFF.

With respect to this clone: The junction and the germline gene differ at one end; a read error may be behind it. This chain uses TRBV7-9 with TRBJ1-4; D gene uncertain. The CDR3 runs 12 residues. The V gene's germline CDR1 is SEHNR and CDR2 FQNEAQ (reference sequence). CDR3 in DNA: TGTTCCAGCAGCGCCCTAGGTGAAAAACTGTTTTTT. Translating it yields CSSSALGEKLFF.

The chain employs TRBV5-4 and TRBJ2-2; 7 nucleotides agree with TRBD1. CDR3 size: 16 residues. In germline, CDR1 is SGHNT, CDR2 YYREEE (reference sequence). The ends lost 4 bases at V and 0 bases at J; junction bases unmatched: 6. The CDR3 bases are TGTGCCAGCAGCACAGGGGTTCGGGCGAACACCGGGGAGCTGTTTTTT. Its protein is CASSTGVRANTGELFF.

V is TRBV19 and J is TRBJ2-7, with 12 bases aligning to TRBD2. After removal of 5 bases from V and 8 bases from J, the junction contained 10 bases not matched to a gene. The CDR3 extends over 15 amino acids. From germline, CDR1 is LNHDA and CDR2 SQIVND (reference sequence). The CDR3 reads CASSPPTSGGRQQYF. CDR3 DNA sequence: TGTGCCAGTAGTCCGCCGACTAGCGGGGGACGTCAGCAGTACTTC.